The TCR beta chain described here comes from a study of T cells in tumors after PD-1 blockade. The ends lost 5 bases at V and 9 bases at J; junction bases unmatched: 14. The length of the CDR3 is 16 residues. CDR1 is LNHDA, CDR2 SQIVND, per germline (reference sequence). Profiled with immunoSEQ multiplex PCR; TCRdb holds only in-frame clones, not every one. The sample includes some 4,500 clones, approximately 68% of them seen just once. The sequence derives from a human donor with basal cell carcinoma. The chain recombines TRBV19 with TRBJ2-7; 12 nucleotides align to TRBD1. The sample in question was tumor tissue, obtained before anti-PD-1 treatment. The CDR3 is CASSVAGTGGTIGQYF. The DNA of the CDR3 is TGTGCCAGTAGTGTCGCCGGGACAGGGGGCACGATTGGGCAGTACTTC.